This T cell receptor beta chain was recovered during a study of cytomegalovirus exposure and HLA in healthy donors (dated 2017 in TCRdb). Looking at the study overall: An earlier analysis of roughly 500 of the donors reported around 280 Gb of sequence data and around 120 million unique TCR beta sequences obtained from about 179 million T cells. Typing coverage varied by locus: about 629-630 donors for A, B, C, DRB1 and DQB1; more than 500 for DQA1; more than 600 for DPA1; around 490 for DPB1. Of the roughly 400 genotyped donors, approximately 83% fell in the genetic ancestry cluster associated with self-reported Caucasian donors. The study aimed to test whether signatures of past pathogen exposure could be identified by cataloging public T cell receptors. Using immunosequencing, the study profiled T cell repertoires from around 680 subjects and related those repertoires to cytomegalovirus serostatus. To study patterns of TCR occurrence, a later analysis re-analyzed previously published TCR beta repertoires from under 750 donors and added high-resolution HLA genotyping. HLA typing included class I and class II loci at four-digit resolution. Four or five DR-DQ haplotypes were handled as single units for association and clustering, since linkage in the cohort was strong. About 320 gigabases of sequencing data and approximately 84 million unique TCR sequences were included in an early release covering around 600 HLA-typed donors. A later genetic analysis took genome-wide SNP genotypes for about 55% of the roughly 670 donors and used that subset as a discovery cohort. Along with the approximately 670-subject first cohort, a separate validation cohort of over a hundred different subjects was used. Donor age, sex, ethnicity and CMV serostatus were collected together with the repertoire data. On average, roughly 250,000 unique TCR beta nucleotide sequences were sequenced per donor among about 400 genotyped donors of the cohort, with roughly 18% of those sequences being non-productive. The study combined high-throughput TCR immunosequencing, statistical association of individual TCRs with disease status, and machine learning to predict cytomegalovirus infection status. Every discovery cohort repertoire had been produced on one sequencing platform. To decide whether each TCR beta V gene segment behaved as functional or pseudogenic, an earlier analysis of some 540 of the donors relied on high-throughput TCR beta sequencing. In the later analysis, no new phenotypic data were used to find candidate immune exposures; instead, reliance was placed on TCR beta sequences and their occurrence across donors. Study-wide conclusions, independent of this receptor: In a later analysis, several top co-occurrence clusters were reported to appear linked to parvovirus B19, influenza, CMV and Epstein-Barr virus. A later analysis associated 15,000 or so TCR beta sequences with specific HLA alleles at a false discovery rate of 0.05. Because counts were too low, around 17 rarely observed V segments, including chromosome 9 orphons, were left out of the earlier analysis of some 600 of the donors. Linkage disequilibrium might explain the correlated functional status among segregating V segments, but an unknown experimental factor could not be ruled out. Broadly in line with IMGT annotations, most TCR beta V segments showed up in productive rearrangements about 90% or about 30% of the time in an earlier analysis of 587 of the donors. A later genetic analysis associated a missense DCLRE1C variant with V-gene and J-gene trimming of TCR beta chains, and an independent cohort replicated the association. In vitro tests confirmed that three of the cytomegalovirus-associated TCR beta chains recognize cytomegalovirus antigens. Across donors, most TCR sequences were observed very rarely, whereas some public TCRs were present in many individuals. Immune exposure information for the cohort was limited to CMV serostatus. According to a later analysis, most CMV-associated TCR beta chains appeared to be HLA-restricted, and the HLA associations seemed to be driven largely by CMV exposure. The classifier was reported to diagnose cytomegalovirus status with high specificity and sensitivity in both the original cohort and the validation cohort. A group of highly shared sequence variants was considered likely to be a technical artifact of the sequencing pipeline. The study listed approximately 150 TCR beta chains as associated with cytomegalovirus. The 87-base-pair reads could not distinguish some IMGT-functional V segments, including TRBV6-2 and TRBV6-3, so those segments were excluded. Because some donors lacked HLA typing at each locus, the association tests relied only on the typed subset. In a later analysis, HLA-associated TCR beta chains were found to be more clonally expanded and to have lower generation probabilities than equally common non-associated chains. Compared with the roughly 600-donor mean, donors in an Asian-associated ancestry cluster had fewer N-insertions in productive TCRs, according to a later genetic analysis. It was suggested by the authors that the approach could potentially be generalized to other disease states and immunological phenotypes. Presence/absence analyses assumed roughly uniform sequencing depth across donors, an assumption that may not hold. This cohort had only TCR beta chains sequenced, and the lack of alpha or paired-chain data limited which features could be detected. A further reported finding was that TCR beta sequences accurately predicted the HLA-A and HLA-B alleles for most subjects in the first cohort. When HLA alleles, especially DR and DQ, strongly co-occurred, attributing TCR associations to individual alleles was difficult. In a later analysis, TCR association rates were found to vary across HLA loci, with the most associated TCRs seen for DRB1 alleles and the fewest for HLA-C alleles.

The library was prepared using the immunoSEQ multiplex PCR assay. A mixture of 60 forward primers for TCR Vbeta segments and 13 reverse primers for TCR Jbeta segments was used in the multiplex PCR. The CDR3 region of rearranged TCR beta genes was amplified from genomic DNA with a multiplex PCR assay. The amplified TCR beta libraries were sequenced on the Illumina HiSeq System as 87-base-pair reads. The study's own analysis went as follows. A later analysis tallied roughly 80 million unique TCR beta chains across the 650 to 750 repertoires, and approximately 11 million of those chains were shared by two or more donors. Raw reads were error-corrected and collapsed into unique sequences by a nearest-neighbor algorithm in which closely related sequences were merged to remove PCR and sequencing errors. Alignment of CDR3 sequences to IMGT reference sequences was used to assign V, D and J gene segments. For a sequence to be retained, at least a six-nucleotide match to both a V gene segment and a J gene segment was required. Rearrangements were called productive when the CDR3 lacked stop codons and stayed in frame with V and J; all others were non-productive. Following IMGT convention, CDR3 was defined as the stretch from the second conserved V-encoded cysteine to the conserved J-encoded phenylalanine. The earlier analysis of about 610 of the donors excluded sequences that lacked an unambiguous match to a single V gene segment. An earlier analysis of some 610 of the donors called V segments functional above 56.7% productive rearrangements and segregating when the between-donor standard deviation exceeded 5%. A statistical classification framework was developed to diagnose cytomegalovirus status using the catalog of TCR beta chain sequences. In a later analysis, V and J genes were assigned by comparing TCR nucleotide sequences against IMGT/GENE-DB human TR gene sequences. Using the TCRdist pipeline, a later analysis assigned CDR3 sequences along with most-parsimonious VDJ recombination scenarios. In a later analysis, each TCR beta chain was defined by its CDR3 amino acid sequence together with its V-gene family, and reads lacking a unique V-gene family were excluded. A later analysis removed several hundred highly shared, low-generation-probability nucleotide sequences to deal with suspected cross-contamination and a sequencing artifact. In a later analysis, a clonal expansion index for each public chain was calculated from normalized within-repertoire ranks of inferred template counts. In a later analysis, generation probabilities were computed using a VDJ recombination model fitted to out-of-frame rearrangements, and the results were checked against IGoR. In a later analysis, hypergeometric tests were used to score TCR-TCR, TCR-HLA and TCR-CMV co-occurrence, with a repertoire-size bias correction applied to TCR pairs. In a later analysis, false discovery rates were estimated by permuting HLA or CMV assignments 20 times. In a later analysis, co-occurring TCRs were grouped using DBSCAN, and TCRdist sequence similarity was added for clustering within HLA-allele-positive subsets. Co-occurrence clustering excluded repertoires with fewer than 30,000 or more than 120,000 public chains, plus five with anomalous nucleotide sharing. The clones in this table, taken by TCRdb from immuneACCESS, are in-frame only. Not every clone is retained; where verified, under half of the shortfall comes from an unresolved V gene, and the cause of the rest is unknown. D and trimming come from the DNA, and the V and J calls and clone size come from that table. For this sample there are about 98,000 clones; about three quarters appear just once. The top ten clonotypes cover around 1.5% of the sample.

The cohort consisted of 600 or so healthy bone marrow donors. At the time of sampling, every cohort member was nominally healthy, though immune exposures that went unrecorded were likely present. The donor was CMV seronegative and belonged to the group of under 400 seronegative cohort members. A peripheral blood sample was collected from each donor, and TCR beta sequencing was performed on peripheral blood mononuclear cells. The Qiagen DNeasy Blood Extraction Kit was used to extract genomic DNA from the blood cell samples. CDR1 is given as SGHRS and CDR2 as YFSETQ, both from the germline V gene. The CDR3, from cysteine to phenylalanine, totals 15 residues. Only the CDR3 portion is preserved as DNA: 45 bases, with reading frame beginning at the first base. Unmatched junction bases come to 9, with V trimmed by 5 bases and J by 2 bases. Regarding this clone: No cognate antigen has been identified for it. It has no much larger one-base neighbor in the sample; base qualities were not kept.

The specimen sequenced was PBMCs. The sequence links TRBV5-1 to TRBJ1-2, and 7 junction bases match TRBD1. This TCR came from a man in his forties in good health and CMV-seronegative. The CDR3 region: CASRFRQGPNYGYTF. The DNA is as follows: TGCGCCAGCAGATTTAGACAGGGACCCAACTATGGCTACACCTTC.